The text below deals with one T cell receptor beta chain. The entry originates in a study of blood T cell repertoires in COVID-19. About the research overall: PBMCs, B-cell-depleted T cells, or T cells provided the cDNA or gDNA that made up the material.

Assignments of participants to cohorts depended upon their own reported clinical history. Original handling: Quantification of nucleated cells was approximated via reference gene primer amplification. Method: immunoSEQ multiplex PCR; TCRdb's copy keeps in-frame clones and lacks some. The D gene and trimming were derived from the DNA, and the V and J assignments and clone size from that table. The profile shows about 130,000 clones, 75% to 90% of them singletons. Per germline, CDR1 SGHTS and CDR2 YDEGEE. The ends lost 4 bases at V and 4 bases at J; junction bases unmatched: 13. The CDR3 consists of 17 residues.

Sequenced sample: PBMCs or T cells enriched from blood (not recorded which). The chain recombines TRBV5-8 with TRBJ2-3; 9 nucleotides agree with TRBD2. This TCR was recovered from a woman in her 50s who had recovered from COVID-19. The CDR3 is CASSHSPGLAGADTQYF. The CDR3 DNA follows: TGTGCCAGCAGCCATTCTCCGGGACTAGCAGGGGCAGATACGCAGTATTTT.